A selection of T cell receptor beta chains follows, all from one sample in a study of T cell repertoires in cytomegalovirus infection. MiXCR, applied by TCRdb to the reads, yields one record per CDR3 protein. The sample includes around 430,000 distinct CDR3 sequences, approximately 40% of them seen just once. No antigen has been assigned to these receptors. The specimen comprised cultured PBMCs, sampled from culture after CMV antigen stimulation. The source of these receptors is a human donor in good health (CMV status not recorded). Some clones in this sample may be carry-over from other donors' samples. Both conserved end residues are part of each CDR3. The order of the fields is CDR3 DNA, CDR3 protein, J gene, V gene, D gene, clone size, CDR3 length. D genes are given only for firm matches. Not every row has a clone size; where given, it reads once, few, many or a size class.

TGTGCCAGCAGCTTCCTGATGGGTCCGTACCAAGAGACCCAGTACTTC	CASSFLMGPYQETQYF	TRBJ2-5	TRBV7-9	.	.	16
TGTGCCAGCAGCTTAGTGGCGGGGGTTGAGCAGTTCTTC	CASSLVAGVEQFF	TRBJ2-1	TRBV7-2	TRBD2	few	13
TGTGCCACCAGCAGAGATCTGATAGACACTGAAGCTTTCTTT	CATSRDLIDTEAFF	TRBJ1-1	TRBV15	.	.	14
TGTGCCAGCGGGCGGGGCCCTCCCCACGAGCAGTACTTC	CASGRGPPHEQYF	TRBJ2-7	TRBV28	.	.	13
TGCAGTGCTAGAGAACTCCCCCCGACAGGGACGGCCAAAAACATTCAGTACTTC	CSARELPPTGTAKNIQYF	TRBJ2-4	TRBV20-1	TRBD1	many	18
TGTGCCAGCAGCCAAGCAGGGGGCGAAAATGAGCAGTTCTTC	CASSQAGGENEQFF	TRBJ2-1	TRBV4-2	TRBD1	.	14
TGTGCCACCAGCACGCTAGCGGGGGGCCTAACCGAGCGCTCCTACAATGAGCAGTTCTTC	CATSTLAGGLTERSYNEQFF	TRBJ2-1	TRBV15	TRBD2	.	20
TGTGCCAGCAGCCTAGTAGGCCTCAATGAGCAGTTCTTC	CASSLVGLNEQFF	TRBJ2-1	TRBV7-2	.	.	13
TGTGCCAGCAGCACGGCCTACGAGCAGTACTTC	CASSTAYEQYF	TRBJ2-7	TRBV7-2	.	.	11
TGTGCCAGCAGCTTAGCGCCCAGGGGAGAGACCCAGTACTTC	CASSLAPRGETQYF	TRBJ2-5	TRBV7-9	.	.	14
TGCAGTGCTAGTTCTCCCGACAGGGAGCGGGAGACCCAGTACTTC	CSASSPDRERETQYF	TRBJ2-5	TRBV20-1	TRBD1	.	15
TGTGCCAGCAGTCGAGAGGGCAGGGGGCACGTCGGGGAGCTGTTTTTT	CASSREGRGHVGELFF	TRBJ2-2	TRBV5-4	TRBD1	few	16
TGTGCCAGCAGGCCTCGGCCAAGTGGTAGTGGCTACACCTTC	CASRPRPSGSGYTF	TRBJ1-2	TRBV25-1	.	.	14
TGTGCCAGCAGCCCTGGACTAGCCTCTCGAGAGACCCAGTACTTC	CASSPGLASRETQYF	TRBJ2-5	TRBV6-6	TRBD2	.	15
TGTGCCAGCAGCCCCCTGCGGGCCGGGAACTATGGCTACACCTTC	CASSPLRAGNYGYTF	TRBJ1-2	TRBV7-8	.	.	15
TGTGCCAGCAGTGTTAGGGGGCATAACGGGGAGCTGTTTTTT	CASSVRGHNGELFF	TRBJ2-2	TRBV2	TRBD1	few	14
TGTGCCAGCAGTTACAACACTGGGGGGACTAGCGGATCAGATACGCAGTATTTT	CASSYNTGGTSGSDTQYF	TRBJ2-3	TRBV6-1	TRBD2	.	18